A selection of T cell receptor beta chains follows, all from one sample in a study of monozygotic twins with inflammatory bowel disease. Reprocessing the 5' RACE reads, TCRdb reports a single entry for every CDR3 protein and omits DNA. This sample's table has 300,000 to 400,000 distinct CDR3 sequences. The specimen was blood. The receptors shown here come from a human donor with ulcerative colitis or Crohn's disease, or a healthy co-twin of an affected twin (not recorded which). CDR3s include the opening cysteine and the closing phenylalanine or tryptophan.

j_call: TRBJ2-3
v_call: TRBV21-1
cdr3_aa: CASSRRAGAYPTDTQYF

j_call: TRBJ1-1
v_call: TRBV12-3/TRBV12-4
cdr3_aa: CASSNEGVTEAFF

j_call: TRBJ2-1
v_call: TRBV29-1
cdr3_aa: CSVATGTSGYNEQFF

j_call: TRBJ1-1
v_call: TRBV20-1
cdr3_aa: CSARDGGRGTEAFF

j_call: TRBJ2-2
v_call: TRBV10-3
cdr3_aa: CASSESLAGALNTGELFF

j_call: TRBJ2-4
v_call: TRBV20-1
cdr3_aa: CSARPSSGGKNIQYF

j_call: TRBJ2-7
v_call: TRBV9
cdr3_aa: CASSGASDASYEQYF

j_call: TRBJ1-1
v_call: TRBV19
cdr3_aa: CATFLRGDTEAFF

j_call: TRBJ2-5
v_call: TRBV30
cdr3_aa: CAWSEGQGAKETQYF

j_call: TRBJ2-6
v_call: TRBV10-2
cdr3_aa: CASSDGDNAGANVLTF

j_call: TRBJ2-5
v_call: TRBV7-9
cdr3_aa: CASSLAWAEYQETQYF

j_call: TRBJ1-5
v_call: TRBV7-9
cdr3_aa: CASTDIDRDNQPQHF

j_call: TRBJ2-1
v_call: TRBV7-9
cdr3_aa: CASSLGQHNEQFF

j_call: TRBJ2-2
v_call: TRBV12-3/TRBV12-4
cdr3_aa: CASSLLVARAGELFF

j_call: TRBJ2-2
v_call: TRBV10-3
cdr3_aa: CAISESRGNTGELFF

j_call: TRBJ2-3
v_call: TRBV20-1
cdr3_aa: CSAAIRLAGVRDTQYF

j_call: TRBJ2-5
v_call: TRBV20-1
cdr3_aa: CSASRRAETQYF

j_call: TRBJ1-2
v_call: TRBV12-3/TRBV12-4
cdr3_aa: CASADSSHGYTF

j_call: TRBJ1-5
v_call: TRBV20-1
cdr3_aa: CSAIEGNGNQPQHF

j_call: TRBJ2-1
v_call: TRBV7-8
cdr3_aa: CASSLGGGLYNEQFF

j_call: TRBJ2-3
v_call: TRBV7-6
cdr3_aa: CASSLGSGTSVPDTQYF

j_call: TRBJ2-3
v_call: TRBV12-3/TRBV12-4
cdr3_aa: CASSLGYGAADTQYF

j_call: TRBJ1-6
v_call: TRBV11-2
cdr3_aa: CASSPKQTGGFYRGSPLHF

j_call: TRBJ2-7
v_call: TRBV13
cdr3_aa: CASSLSPNTRKLYEQYF

j_call: TRBJ2-3
v_call: TRBV5-5
cdr3_aa: CASSTGPDTQYF

j_call: TRBJ2-7
v_call: TRBV10-3
cdr3_aa: CASQGNGYEQYF

j_call: TRBJ2-1
v_call: TRBV5-1
cdr3_aa: CASSFGWDYNEQFF

j_call: TRBJ2-1
v_call: TRBV14
cdr3_aa: CASTQGREGGWSYNEQFF